Reported below is one T cell receptor beta chain. As originally analysed: Amplification of reference gene primers provided the estimated nucleated cell counts. Method: immunoSEQ multiplex PCR; TCRdb's copy keeps in-frame clones and lacks some. V and J calls and clone size come straight from that table; D and trimming were deduced from the DNA. The table has about 68,000 clones, around 90% seen once. These data belong to a study of blood T cell repertoires in COVID-19. Study in general: Acute and convalescent COVID-19 samples came from the United States, Italy and Spain. Sources were T cells, B-cell-depleted T cells, or PBMCs; the material itself was cDNA or gDNA.

Germline trimming cut 4 bases from V and 7 bases from J; bases unmatched to any gene: 5. This CDR3 contains 14 residues. CDR1 is SGHRS and CDR2 is YFSETQ in the germline V gene. This chain connects TRBV5-1 to TRBJ1-4; TRBD1 matches 9 bases. The specimen was peripheral blood. The sequence came from a human donor in a cohort sampled during active COVID-19. In nucleotides, the CDR3 is TGCGCCAGCAGCCTCGGACAGGGGAGTGAAAAACTGTTTTTT. Its protein is CASSLGQGSEKLFF. The complete variable domain, with remaining parts taken from reference TRBV5-1 and TRBJ1-4, reads KAGVTQTPRYLIKTRGQQVTLSCSPISGHRSVSWYQQTPGQGLQFLFEYFSETQRNKGNFPGRFSGRQFSNSRSEMNVSTLELGDSALYLCASSLGQGSEKLFFGSGTQLSVL.